These T cell receptor beta chains were read from a single sample in a study of shared clonotypes between healthy human individuals. The method was immunoSEQ multiplex PCR; TCRdb's version includes in-frame clones alone and lacks a portion of them. The top ten hold 0.1% to 0.15% of the sample, which has millions of clones, 90% to 95% seen once. Sequencing input: naive CD4+ T cells sorted from blood. The receptor source for this set is a young man in good health. Each CDR3 is given with its conserved first and last residue. Fields, in order: J gene, D gene, clone size, V gene, CDR3 DNA, CDR3 protein. A D gene is named only where the DNA matches it firmly. Clone size is not always given. Where it is, it says once, few, many or a class for expanded clones.

j_gene: TRBJ2-7; d_gene: -; abundance: -; v_gene: TRBV7-3; CDR3nt: TGTGCCAGCAGTCCCCGGGACACGCTTTCCTACGAGCAGTACTTC; CDR3aa: CASSPRDTLSYEQYF
j_gene: TRBJ1-4; d_gene: -; abundance: -; v_gene: TRBV6-4; CDR3nt: TGTGCCAGCAGGATGGGACGTCTTGCAACTAATGAAAAACTGTTTTTT; CDR3aa: CASRMGRLATNEKLFF
j_gene: TRBJ1-6; d_gene: -; abundance: -; v_gene: TRBV7-8; CDR3nt: TGTGCCAGCAGCTCGTACAGGGAGTTGGCCTATAATTCACCCCTCCACTTT; CDR3aa: CASSSYRELAYNSPLHF
j_gene: TRBJ2-3; d_gene: TRBD1; abundance: -; v_gene: TRBV6-1; CDR3nt: TGTGCCAGCGACAGGGGGCCAGATACGCAGTATTTT; CDR3aa: CASDRGPDTQYF
j_gene: TRBJ2-7; d_gene: TRBD2; abundance: -; v_gene: TRBV5-5; CDR3nt: TGTGCCAGCTCCAAGCTAGCGGGGTTGATGTACGAGCAGTACTTC; CDR3aa: CASSKLAGLMYEQYF
j_gene: TRBJ2-1; d_gene: -; abundance: -; v_gene: TRBV5-1; CDR3nt: TGCGCCAGCAGCTTCACAGAACCCTACAATGAGCAGTTCTTC; CDR3aa: CASSFTEPYNEQFF
j_gene: TRBJ1-2; d_gene: TRBD1; abundance: -; v_gene: TRBV30; CDR3nt: TGTGCCTGGAGTGTGACAGGGGACCGAGGCTACACCTTC; CDR3aa: CAWSVTGDRGYTF
j_gene: TRBJ1-3; d_gene: -; abundance: -; v_gene: TRBV10-3; CDR3nt: TGTGCCATCAGTGATTCTGACCCTGGAAACACCATATATTTT; CDR3aa: CAISDSDPGNTIYF
j_gene: TRBJ1-4; d_gene: TRBD1; abundance: -; v_gene: TRBV4-1; CDR3nt: TGCGCCAGCAGCCAAGGACAGGGGGCAACTAATGAAAAACTGTTTTTT; CDR3aa: CASSQGQGATNEKLFF
j_gene: TRBJ1-5; d_gene: -; abundance: -; v_gene: TRBV4-1; CDR3nt: TGCGCCAGCAGCCAAGATGGGGGTCATAGCAATCAGCCCCAGCATTTT; CDR3aa: CASSQDGGHSNQPQHF
j_gene: TRBJ2-1; d_gene: -; abundance: -; v_gene: TRBV11-2; CDR3nt: TGTGCCAGCAGCTATTCTAGGGGCCATGAGCAGTTCTTC; CDR3aa: CASSYSRGHEQFF
j_gene: TRBJ2-3; d_gene: TRBD2; abundance: -; v_gene: TRBV4-1; CDR3nt: TGCGCCAGCAGCCAAGATAGCGGGGGGTCGAGAGATACGCAGTATTTT; CDR3aa: CASSQDSGGSRDTQYF
j_gene: TRBJ2-5; d_gene: TRBD2; abundance: -; v_gene: TRBV11-2; CDR3nt: TGTGCCAGCAGCTCCAGCGGGGGGGCCGGAGAGACCCAGTACTTC; CDR3aa: CASSSSGGAGETQYF
j_gene: TRBJ1-2; d_gene: TRBD1; abundance: once; v_gene: TRBV4-1; CDR3nt: TGCGCCAGCAGCCAAGCGGGGACAGGTAATCGTGATGGCTACACCTTC; CDR3aa: CASSQAGTGNRDGYTF
j_gene: TRBJ1-3; d_gene: TRBD1; abundance: -; v_gene: TRBV18; CDR3nt: TGTGCCAGCTCACCACCGGTCACAGGGGGATCTGGAAACACCATATATTTT; CDR3aa: CASSPPVTGGSGNTIYF
j_gene: TRBJ1-1; d_gene: -; abundance: -; v_gene: TRBV5-1; CDR3nt: TGCGCCAGCAGCTGGACAGATCAGAACACTGAAGCTTTCTTT; CDR3aa: CASSWTDQNTEAFF
j_gene: TRBJ2-7; d_gene: TRBD1; abundance: -; v_gene: TRBV19; CDR3nt: TGTGCCAGTAGTATAGTGGGACAGACATCCTACGAGCAGTACTTC; CDR3aa: CASSIVGQTSYEQYF
j_gene: TRBJ2-7; d_gene: -; abundance: -; v_gene: TRBV18; CDR3nt: TGTGCCAGCTCACCGGGGACTGACTACGAGCAGTACTTC; CDR3aa: CASSPGTDYEQYF
j_gene: TRBJ2-1; d_gene: -; abundance: -; v_gene: TRBV11-2; CDR3nt: TGTGCCAGCAGCTTAGATGGCCCTTACAATGAGCAGTTCTTC; CDR3aa: CASSLDGPYNEQFF
j_gene: TRBJ1-2; d_gene: -; abundance: -; v_gene: TRBV6-1; CDR3nt: TGTGCCAGCAGTGAAAACGGAGGTAGTTTTGGCTACACCTTC; CDR3aa: CASSENGGSFGYTF
j_gene: TRBJ2-7; d_gene: -; abundance: -; v_gene: TRBV6-5; CDR3nt: TGTGCCAGCACCCCTCTAGGGAGCTCCTACGAGCAGTACTTC; CDR3aa: CASTPLGSSYEQYF
j_gene: TRBJ2-3; d_gene: -; abundance: -; v_gene: TRBV2; CDR3nt: TGTGCCAGCAACACACGGGCGGATAGCACAGATACGCAGTATTTT; CDR3aa: CASNTRADSTDTQYF
j_gene: TRBJ2-5; d_gene: -; abundance: -; v_gene: TRBV15; CDR3nt: TGTGCCACCAGTCCCGGTAGTAGAACCCAAGAGACCCAGTACTTC; CDR3aa: CATSPGSRTQETQYF
j_gene: TRBJ1-1; d_gene: TRBD1; abundance: -; v_gene: TRBV6-5; CDR3nt: TGTGCCAGCAGACCTTGGACAGGTCTGAACACTGAAGCTTTCTTT; CDR3aa: CASRPWTGLNTEAFF
j_gene: TRBJ2-5; d_gene: -; abundance: -; v_gene: TRBV5-1; CDR3nt: TGCGCCAGCAGCTTGGGGCAGGGTAAAGTGGAGACCCAGTACTTC; CDR3aa: CASSLGQGKVETQYF
j_gene: TRBJ2-7; d_gene: TRBD2; abundance: -; v_gene: TRBV10-3; CDR3nt: TGTGCCAGATTAACTAGCGGTGGGATAGACGAGCAGTACTTC; CDR3aa: CARLTSGGIDEQYF
j_gene: TRBJ2-5; d_gene: -; abundance: -; v_gene: TRBV7-9; CDR3nt: TGTGCCAGCAGCCAACAGGGAGGCCTAGGAGAGACCCAGTACTTC; CDR3aa: CASSQQGGLGETQYF
j_gene: TRBJ2-7; d_gene: TRBD1; abundance: -; v_gene: TRBV7-3; CDR3nt: TGTGCCAGCATCCTTATGATACAGGGGCGGACGGGCTACGAGCAGTACTTC; CDR3aa: CASILMIQGRTGYEQYF
j_gene: TRBJ2-1; d_gene: -; abundance: -; v_gene: TRBV19; CDR3nt: TGTGCCAGTAGTACCACCGGACGCACGGTCTACAATGAGCAGTTCTTC; CDR3aa: CASSTTGRTVYNEQFF
j_gene: TRBJ1-5; d_gene: -; abundance: -; v_gene: TRBV2; CDR3nt: TGTGCCAGCCTGGACGGACCTATTAGCAATCAGCCCCAGCATTTT; CDR3aa: CASLDGPISNQPQHF
j_gene: TRBJ2-7; d_gene: -; abundance: -; v_gene: TRBV11-2; CDR3nt: TGTGCCAGCAGCAACCGGGACGGCTCCTACGAGCAGTACTTC; CDR3aa: CASSNRDGSYEQYF
j_gene: TRBJ1-5; d_gene: -; abundance: -; v_gene: TRBV6-5; CDR3nt: TGTGCCAGCAGTAACACAGTAGGCAATCAGCCCCAGCATTTT; CDR3aa: CASSNTVGNQPQHF
j_gene: TRBJ2-7; d_gene: TRBD1; abundance: -; v_gene: TRBV10-3; CDR3nt: TGTGCCATCAGTGGGCAGGGGGCTTTTCGGGACGAGCAGTACTTC; CDR3aa: CAISGQGAFRDEQYF
j_gene: TRBJ2-5; d_gene: TRBD2; abundance: once; v_gene: TRBV7-2; CDR3nt: TGTGCCAGCACTCCCATAACGGGTAGCGGGGGGGTAGGAAAGACCCAGTACTTC; CDR3aa: CASTPITGSGGVGKTQYF
j_gene: TRBJ1-4; d_gene: TRBD1; abundance: -; v_gene: TRBV4-1; CDR3nt: TGCGCCAGCAGCCGGAGAGACAGGGGGCCTACTAATGAAAAACTGTTTTTT; CDR3aa: CASSRRDRGPTNEKLFF
j_gene: TRBJ1-6; d_gene: -; abundance: -; v_gene: TRBV6-1; CDR3nt: TGTGCCAGCAGTGATGGCGGGAGACCGGGTTTTAATTCACCCCTCCACTTT; CDR3aa: CASSDGGRPGFNSPLHF
j_gene: TRBJ1-4; d_gene: -; abundance: -; v_gene: TRBV2; CDR3nt: TGTGCCAGCGTCCGGGACCAAGCAACTAATGAAAAACTGTTTTTT; CDR3aa: CASVRDQATNEKLFF
j_gene: TRBJ2-1; d_gene: TRBD2; abundance: once; v_gene: TRBV6-1; CDR3nt: TGTGCCAGCAGTGAATCTAGCGGGGGGGCCAGGATATCCTACAATGAGCAGTTCTTC; CDR3aa: CASSESSGGARISYNEQFF
j_gene: TRBJ2-7; d_gene: -; abundance: -; v_gene: TRBV6-5; CDR3nt: TGTGCCAGCAGTTTTAGGAGCGAGCAGTACTTC; CDR3aa: CASSFRSEQYF
j_gene: TRBJ2-2; d_gene: -; abundance: -; v_gene: TRBV28; CDR3nt: TGTGCCAGCAGTTCGGGGACCATCAACACCGGGGAGCTGTTTTTT; CDR3aa: CASSSGTINTGELFF
j_gene: TRBJ2-2; d_gene: -; abundance: -; v_gene: TRBV7-9; CDR3nt: TGTGCCAGCAGCTTAACGCAGAACACCGGGGAGCTGTTTTTT; CDR3aa: CASSLTQNTGELFF
j_gene: TRBJ2-3; d_gene: TRBD2; abundance: -; v_gene: TRBV4-3; CDR3nt: TGCGCCAGCAGCCATCCTTACTCCAGGACTAGCGGGAGATATAGCACAGATACGCAGTATTTT; CDR3aa: CASSHPYSRTSGRYSTDTQYF
j_gene: TRBJ1-4; d_gene: -; abundance: -; v_gene: TRBV5-4; CDR3nt: TGTGCCAGCAGCTTGCCGACGGATCCTAATGAAAAACTGTTTTTT; CDR3aa: CASSLPTDPNEKLFF
j_gene: TRBJ1-1; d_gene: -; abundance: -; v_gene: TRBV28; CDR3nt: TGTGCCAGCAGCGAAGGGATGAACACTGAAGCTTTCTTT; CDR3aa: CASSEGMNTEAFF
j_gene: TRBJ2-2; d_gene: TRBD1; abundance: -; v_gene: TRBV6-1; CDR3nt: TGTGCCAGCAGTGGTCCAGGGGGCTTAAGGAACGGGGAGCTGTTTTTT; CDR3aa: CASSGPGGLRNGELFF
j_gene: TRBJ2-2; d_gene: -; abundance: -; v_gene: TRBV7-9; CDR3nt: TGTGCCAGCAGCCCATGGGAGGCCGGGGAGCTGTTTTTT; CDR3aa: CASSPWEAGELFF
j_gene: TRBJ2-3; d_gene: -; abundance: -; v_gene: TRBV9; CDR3nt: TGTGCCAGCAGCGCGGGACTTGGCACAGATACGCAGTATTTT; CDR3aa: CASSAGLGTDTQYF
j_gene: TRBJ2-7; d_gene: TRBD2; abundance: -; v_gene: TRBV5-1; CDR3nt: TGCGCCAGCAGCTTGGAGGGGACTAGAGCCTACGAGCAGTACTTC; CDR3aa: CASSLEGTRAYEQYF
j_gene: TRBJ2-2; d_gene: -; abundance: -; v_gene: TRBV11-3; CDR3nt: TGTGCCAGCAGCTTAGGCCCTCTGGAGATAAACACCGGGGAGCTGTTTTTT; CDR3aa: CASSLGPLEINTGELFF
j_gene: TRBJ2-2; d_gene: -; abundance: -; v_gene: TRBV18; CDR3nt: TGTGCCAGCTCACAGGGTCGAGTCTCCGGGGAGCTGTTTTTT; CDR3aa: CASSQGRVSGELFF
j_gene: TRBJ1-1; d_gene: -; abundance: once; v_gene: TRBV4-1; CDR3nt: TGCGCCAGCAGCCAATTCCAGAACACTGAAGCTTTCTTT; CDR3aa: CASSQFQNTEAFF
j_gene: TRBJ2-3; d_gene: TRBD2; abundance: -; v_gene: TRBV18; CDR3nt: TGTGCCAGCTCAAGAGGTCTAGCGGGCCCTTTT; CDR3aa: CASSRGLAGPF
j_gene: TRBJ2-3; d_gene: TRBD2; abundance: -; v_gene: TRBV4-3; CDR3nt: TGCGCCAGCAGCCCGCTAGCGGGTTCAGATACGCAGTATTTT; CDR3aa: CASSPLAGSDTQYF